This T cell receptor beta chain appears in the sequencing data of a study of glioma-infiltrating T cells. CDR3 size: 20 residues. CDR1 and CDR2 (germline): MNHEY, SVGEGT. V dropped 3 bases and J dropped 6; count of bases not matched to a gene: 26. The table lists this clonotype with a few counts. The antigen remains undetermined. General study points: Very few CDR3 sequences were shared between tissue and blood. Tissue-blood divergence was below expectation in non-neoplastic patients, above in gliomas.

Using RNA template, CDR3s of TCR alpha and beta were amplified with iRepertoire arm-PCR. Input was 100-400 ng of tissue mRNA or PBMC total RNA. TCRdb re-called the multiplex PCR reads with MiXCR, one entry per CDR3 protein. The sample shows around 150,000 distinct CDR3 sequences, roughly 43% of them seen only once. This clonotype was obtained from a human donor with low-grade glioma or glioblastoma, undergoing nonglioma brain surgery, or in good health (not recorded which). The rearrangement uses TRBV6-2 or TRBV6-3 and TRBJ2-7; 7 bases align to TRBD1. Source material: glioma tissue, nonneoplastic brain tissue, or PBMCs (not recorded which). The CDR3 coding sequence is TGTGCCAGCAGTTATACTCTCGCAGACGACCGGGACAGCTACGCGGTCGAGCAGTACTTC. Translating gives CASSYTLADDRDSYAVEQYF.